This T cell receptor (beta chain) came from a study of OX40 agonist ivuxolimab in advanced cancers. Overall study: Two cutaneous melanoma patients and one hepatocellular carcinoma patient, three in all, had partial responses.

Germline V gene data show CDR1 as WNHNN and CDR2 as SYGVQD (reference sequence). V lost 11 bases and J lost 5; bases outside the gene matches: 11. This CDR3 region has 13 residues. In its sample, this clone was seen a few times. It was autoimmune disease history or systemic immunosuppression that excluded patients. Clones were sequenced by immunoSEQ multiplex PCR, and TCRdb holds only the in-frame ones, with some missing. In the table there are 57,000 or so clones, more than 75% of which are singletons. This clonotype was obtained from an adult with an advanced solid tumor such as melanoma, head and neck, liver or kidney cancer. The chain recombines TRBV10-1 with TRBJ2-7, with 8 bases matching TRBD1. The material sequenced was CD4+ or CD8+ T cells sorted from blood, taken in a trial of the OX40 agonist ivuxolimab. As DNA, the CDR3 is TGCGCCGACGGGACAGGACCCCAAGACGAGCAGTACTTC. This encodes CADGTGPQDEQYF.